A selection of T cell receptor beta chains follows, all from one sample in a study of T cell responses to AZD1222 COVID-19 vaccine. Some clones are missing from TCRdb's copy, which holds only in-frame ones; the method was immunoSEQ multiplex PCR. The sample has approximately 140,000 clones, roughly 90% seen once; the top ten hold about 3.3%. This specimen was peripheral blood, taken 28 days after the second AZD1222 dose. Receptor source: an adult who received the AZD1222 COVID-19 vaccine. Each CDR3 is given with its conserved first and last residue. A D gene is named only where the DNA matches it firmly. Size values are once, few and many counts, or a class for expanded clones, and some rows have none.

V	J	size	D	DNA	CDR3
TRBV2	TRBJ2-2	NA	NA	TGTGCCAGCAGCTACAGGGTAATCACCGGGGAGCTGTTTTTT	CASSYRVITGELFF
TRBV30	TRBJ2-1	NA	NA	TGTGCCTGGACGCCGGGAGAGCCCCACTACAATGAGCAGTTCTTC	CAWTPGEPHYNEQFF
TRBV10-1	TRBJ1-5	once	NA	TGCGCCAGCAGTGAGTCGAATGGGGGCTCCAGCAATCAGCCCCAGCATTTT	CASSESNGGSSNQPQHF
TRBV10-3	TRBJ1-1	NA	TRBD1	TGTGCCATCAGGTTGGACAGGGGCACTGAAGCTTTCTTT	CAIRLDRGTEAFF
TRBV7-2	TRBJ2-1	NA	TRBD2	TGTGCCAGCAGCTTAGCGTTGCGGGAGGGTTACAATGAGCAGTTCTTC	CASSLALREGYNEQFF
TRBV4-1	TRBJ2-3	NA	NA	TGCGCCAGCAGCCAAGTTGGCAGCACAGATACGCAGTATTTT	CASSQVGSTDTQYF
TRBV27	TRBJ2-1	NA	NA	TGTGCCAGCAGTAGAGGAGTGGCCTACTACAATGAGCAGTTCTTC	CASSRGVAYYNEQFF
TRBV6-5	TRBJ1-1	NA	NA	TGTGCCAGCCAATACAACAGGGAGTGGGCTGAAGCTTTCTTT	CASQYNREWAEAFF
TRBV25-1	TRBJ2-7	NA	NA	TGTGCCAGCAGTATCCGCCAGGGTCAGGAGCAGTACTTC	CASSIRQGQEQYF
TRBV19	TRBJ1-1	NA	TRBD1	TGTGCCAGTAGTTCTGGGACAGGGCCCCTGAACACTGAAGCTTTCTTT	CASSSGTGPLNTEAFF
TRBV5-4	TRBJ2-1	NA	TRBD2	TGTGCCAGCAGCTCTGGGACTAGCGGGAGAACATCCTACAATGAGCAGTTCTTC	CASSSGTSGRTSYNEQFF
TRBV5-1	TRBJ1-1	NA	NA	TGCGCCAGCAGCTTGGGGCAGGGAATGAACACTGAAGCTTTCTTT	CASSLGQGMNTEAFF
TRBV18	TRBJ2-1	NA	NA	TGTGCCAGCTCACCGTTGGCCGGGACACCTTGGAATGAGCAGTTCTTC	CASSPLAGTPWNEQFF
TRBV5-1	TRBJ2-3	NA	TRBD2	TGCGCCAGCACCCCACTAGCGGGCACAGATACGCAGTATTTT	CASTPLAGTDTQYF
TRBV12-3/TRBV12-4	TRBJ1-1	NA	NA	TGTGCCAGCAGATCTACGGAGGTTGAAGCTTTCTTT	CASRSTEVEAFF
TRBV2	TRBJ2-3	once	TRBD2	TGTGCCAGCAGTCCGCCGGGACTAGCGGCATTGGGGGATACGCAGTATTTT	CASSPPGLAALGDTQYF
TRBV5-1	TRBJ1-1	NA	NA	TGCGCCAGCAGCTCGCCTACGACAGATCCGAACACTGAAGCTTTCTTT	CASSSPTTDPNTEAFF
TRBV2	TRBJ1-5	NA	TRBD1	TGTGCCAGCAGACCGACAGGGGTGGGCAATCAGCCCCAGCATTTT	CASRPTGVGNQPQHF
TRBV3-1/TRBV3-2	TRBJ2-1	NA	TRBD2	TGTGCCAGCAGCCACCGGATAAGGACTAGTCATAACAATGAGCAGTTCTTC	CASSHRIRTSHNNEQFF
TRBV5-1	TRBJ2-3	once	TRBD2	TGCGCCAGCAGCTTGGCAGGCGGGGGGCCGGGCGGGCAGTATTTT	CASSLAGGGPGGQYF
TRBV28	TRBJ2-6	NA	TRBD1	TGTGCCACCAGGGGGCAAGAAACTGGGGCCAACGTCCTGACTTTC	CATRGQETGANVLTF
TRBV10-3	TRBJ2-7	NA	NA	TGTGCCATCAGTGGGTCTTCCTACGAGCAGTACTTC	CAISGSSYEQYF
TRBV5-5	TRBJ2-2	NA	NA	TGTGCCAGCAGCTTGAGGCGCGCGAACACCGGGGAGCTGTTTTTT	CASSLRRANTGELFF
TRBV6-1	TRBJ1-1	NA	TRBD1	TGTGCCAGCAGTGAAGAAGCCAGGGGGCCTGAAGCTTTCTTT	CASSEEARGPEAFF
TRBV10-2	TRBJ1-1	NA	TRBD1	TGCGCCAGCAGGGCCGGGACAGGCCTCGGTGGGGGCACTGAAGCTTTCTTT	CASRAGTGLGGGTEAFF
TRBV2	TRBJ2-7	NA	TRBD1	TGTGCCAGCACTAAAGACAGGGTGGTGGCCTACGAGCAGTACTTC	CASTKDRVVAYEQYF
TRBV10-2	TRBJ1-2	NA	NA	TGCGCCAGCAGTGATTCACAGCACAGAGTTGACGATGGCTACACCTTC	CASSDSQHRVDDGYTF
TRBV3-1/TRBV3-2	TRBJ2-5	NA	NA	TGTGCCAGCAGCCAAGGGTGGGGGGAGACCCAGTACTTC	CASSQGWGETQYF
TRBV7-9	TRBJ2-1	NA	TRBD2	TGTGCCAGCAGCGCTTCGCGGGAGGCTCTCAATGAGCAGTTCTTC	CASSASREALNEQFF
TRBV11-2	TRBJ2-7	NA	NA	TGTGCCAGCAGCTTAGGTTTGCAGGGAAGATCAGGCGAGCAGTACTTC	CASSLGLQGRSGEQYF
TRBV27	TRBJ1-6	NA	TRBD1	TGTGCCAGCAGTTTATTAACGACAGGGCAATCACCCCTCCACTTT	CASSLLTTGQSPLHF
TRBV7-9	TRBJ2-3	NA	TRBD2	TGTGCCAGCAGCTCAGGACTAGCGGGAGGCCCGAGCACAGATACGCAGTATTTT	CASSSGLAGGPSTDTQYF
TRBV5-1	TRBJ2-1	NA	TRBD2	TGCGCCAGCAGCTTGTTGGATACTAGCGGGAGTGAGAATGAGCAGTTCTTC	CASSLLDTSGSENEQFF
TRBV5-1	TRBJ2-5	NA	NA	TGCGCCAGCAGCCCAGGCCCGGGGTTGGAGACCCAGTACTTC	CASSPGPGLETQYF
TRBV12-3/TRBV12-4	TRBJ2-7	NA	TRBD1	TGTGCCAGCACCCTCGGGACAGGATACGAGCAGTACTTC	CASTLGTGYEQYF
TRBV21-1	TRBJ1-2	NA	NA	TGTGCCAGGAATCCGGGACAGCAATATGGCTACACCTTC	CARNPGQQYGYTF
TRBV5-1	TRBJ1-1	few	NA	TGCGCCAGCAGCTTGGCCCAGGGCAACACTGAAGCTTTCTTT	CASSLAQGNTEAFF
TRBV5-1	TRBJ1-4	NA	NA	TGCGCCAGCAGCTTGTCCCGGGCAACTAATGAAAAACTGTTTTTT	CASSLSRATNEKLFF
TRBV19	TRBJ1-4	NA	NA	TGTGCCAGTAGGGGCCATTCGAATGAAAAACTGTTTTTT	CASRGHSNEKLFF
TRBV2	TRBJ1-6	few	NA	TGTGCCAGCAGTGCGGACGGACTAAGCTCCTATAATTCACCCCTCCACTTT	CASSADGLSSYNSPLHF
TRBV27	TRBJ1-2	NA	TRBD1	TGTGCCAGCAGTTCCTTGGGACAGGCGAGCGGCTACACCTTC	CASSSLGQASGYTF
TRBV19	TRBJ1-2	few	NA	TGTGCCACTCGTAGTCTGGGGAGCTATGGCTACACCTTC	CATRSLGSYGYTF
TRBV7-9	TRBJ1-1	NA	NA	TGTGCCAGCAGCTCAGACCGGACGGGAGACACTGAAGCTTTCTTT	CASSSDRTGDTEAFF